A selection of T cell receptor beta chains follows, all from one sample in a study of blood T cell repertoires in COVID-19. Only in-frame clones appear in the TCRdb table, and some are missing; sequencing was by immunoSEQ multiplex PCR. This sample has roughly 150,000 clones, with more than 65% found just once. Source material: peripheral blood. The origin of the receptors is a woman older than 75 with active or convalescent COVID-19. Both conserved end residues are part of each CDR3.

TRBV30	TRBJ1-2	CAWSRDTNYGYTF
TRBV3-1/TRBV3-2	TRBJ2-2	CASSRWTSGRFLDTGELFF
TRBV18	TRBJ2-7	CASSREEYEQYF
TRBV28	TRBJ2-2	CASSPDLTGELFF
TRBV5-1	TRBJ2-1	CASSSRSSVVYNEQFF
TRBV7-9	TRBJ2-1	CASSPPAGSYEQFF
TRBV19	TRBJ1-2	CASSMANTGAYGYTF
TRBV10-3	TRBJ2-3	CATRGAGVIDTQYF
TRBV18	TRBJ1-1	CASSPQVMNTEAFF
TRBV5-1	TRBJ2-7	CASSFGSRGGSSYEQYF
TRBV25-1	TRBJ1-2	CASSGGSTGVYGYTF
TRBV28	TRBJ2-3	CASSLWGQGLSTDTQYF
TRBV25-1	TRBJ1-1	CASSTGTQNTEAFF
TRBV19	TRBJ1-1	CASSIVATGFSEAFF
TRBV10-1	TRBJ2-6	CASRGDRATVPSGANVLTF
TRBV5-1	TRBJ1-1	CASSPSPGQGRNTEAFF
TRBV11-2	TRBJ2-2	CASMRERTGELFF
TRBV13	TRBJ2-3	CASSLSGFTSTDTQYF
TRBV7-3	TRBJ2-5	CASSLGGGAGAKETQYF
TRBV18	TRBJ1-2	CASSPDRQGSGYTF
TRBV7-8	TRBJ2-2	CASSPRTGFGTGELFF
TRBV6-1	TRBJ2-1	CASSEGQGLAPNEQFF
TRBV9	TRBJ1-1	CASSVEAVNTEAFF
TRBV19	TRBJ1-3	CASSMGQWESTIYF
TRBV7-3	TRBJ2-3	CASSLIAGVTDTQYF
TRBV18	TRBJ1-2	CASSPLRGDYGYTF
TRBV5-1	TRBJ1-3	CASSSQGASGNTIYF
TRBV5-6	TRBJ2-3	CASSLASQGITDTQYF
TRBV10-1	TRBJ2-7	CASSKGQGNYEQYF
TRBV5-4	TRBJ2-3	CASSPGERTGTDTQYF
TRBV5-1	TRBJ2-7	CASSQNPDYSSYEQYF
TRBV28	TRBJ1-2	CASRGQGSYGYTF
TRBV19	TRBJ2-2	CASSIRGTRYFSGELFF
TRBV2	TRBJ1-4	CASRRGTNEKLFF
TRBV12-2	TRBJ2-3	CASRLGGAGDDTQYF
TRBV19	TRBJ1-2	CASSIILGGDNYGYTF
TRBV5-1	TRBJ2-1	CASSLREITGNNEQFF
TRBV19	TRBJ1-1	CASRDTYTEAFF
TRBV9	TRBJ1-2	CASSSWDRGLYGYTF
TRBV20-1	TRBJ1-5	CSASPAGAQPQHF
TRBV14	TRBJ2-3	CASSQTLPSTDTQYF
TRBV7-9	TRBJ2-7	CASSLGQGVSYEQYF
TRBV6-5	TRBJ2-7	CASSSEGTRDEQYF
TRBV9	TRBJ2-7	CASSRLTGTYEQYF
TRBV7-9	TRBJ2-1	CASSFSQHNEQFF
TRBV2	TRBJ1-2	CASSNTRDRANYGYTF
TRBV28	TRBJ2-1	CASSSRTSGRPYNEQFF
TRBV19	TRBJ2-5	CASKRAGDRETQYF
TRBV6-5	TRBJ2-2	CASSQVTRNTGELFF
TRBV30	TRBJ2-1	CAWTRGYNEQFF
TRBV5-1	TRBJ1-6	CASSLGGTGLSPLHF
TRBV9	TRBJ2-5	CASSPRTTRETQYF
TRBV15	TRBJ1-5	CATSRDRGGDQPQHF
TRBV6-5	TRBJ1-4	CASSRDRGHEKLFF
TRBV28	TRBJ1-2	CASWDRVGYGYTF
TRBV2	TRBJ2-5	CASSEVQGQETQYF
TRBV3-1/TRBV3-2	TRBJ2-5	CASSQERLLETQYF
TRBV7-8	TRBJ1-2	CASSLAGQGGYTF